This T cell receptor beta chain is drawn from a study of T cells in women clearing cervical HPV infection. With regard to this clone: The read ends 3 residues shy of where the CDR3 ends; the end is completed using the germline J gene.

The CDR3 length is 16 residues. Germline CDR1 reads MNHNS; CDR2 reads SASEGT. The trim removed 3 bases at V and 3 bases at J, leaving 6 bases unmatched. Repertoires were generated with immunoSEQ multiplex PCR, while TCRdb's copy carries only in-frame clones and drops some. The sample holds some 40,000 clones. The chain uses TRBV6-1 and TRBJ2-4; 9 positions agree with TRBD2. Sequences were obtained from blood buffy coat. The sequence was obtained from a woman aged 18-69 years with a cervical HPV16 infection that either progressed to CIN3+ or cleared (not recorded which). The CDR3 here is CASSEGWREGKNIQYF. The sequenced part of the CDR3 DNA is TGTGCCAGCAGTGAGGGCTGGCGGGAGGGCAAAAACATT.